The clone carrying this T cell receptor (beta chain) was counted between two and nine times. Using its own MiXCR run on the 5' RACE reads, TCRdb lists one record per CDR3 protein. This table holds about 250,000 distinct CDR3 sequences, less than 20% found once. This sample is drawn from a study of T-cell memory formation after mild COVID-19. The sample comprised PBMCs or a T cell subset sorted from them (not recorded which). This TCR was recovered from a man aged 18 to 29 who had mild COVID-19 (a few samples of this study predate the infection). Cell type and time point are not known.

CDR3 nucleotide sequence: TGTGCCAGCAGCGCCCGAGGCCGAGGGGGGGGCACAGATACGCAGTATTTT. Amino acid sequence: CASSARGRGGGTDTQYF. The chain joins TRBV7-8 to TRBJ2-3; tentative D call: TRBD2 (7 bases). The CDR3 runs to 17 residues. V lost 5 bases to trimming and J lost 1 base, with 19 bases between them. CDR1 and CDR2 from the germline V gene are SGHVS and FQNEAQ.